Sequencing of this T cell receptor (beta chain) was carried out in a study of shared clonotypes between healthy human individuals. Study-level background: Three plates each covered CD4 naive and memory; CD8 naive two, CD8 memory one.

Naive CD8 cells, CD45RO-negative and positively selected for CCR7, excluded terminally differentiated effector memory CD45RA+ cells. Using immunoSEQ multiplex PCR, the repertoire was profiled, and TCRdb retains in-frame clones only, with some absent. The sample comprises around 2,000,000 clones, 93% of which are singletons, and 1.5% to 2% rests with the top ten. This clone was recorded once. What was sequenced was naive CD8+ T cells from PBMCs. This clonotype was obtained from a man between 18 and 29 years old in good health. Some clones in this sample may be carry-over from other donors' samples.

The CDR3 DNA reads as TGTGCCAGCAGTTACCTCCCAGGGACTGAAGCTTTCTTT. Its protein product is CASSYLPGTEAFF. The rearrangement joins TRBV6-6 to TRBJ1-1; D might be TRBD1 (5 bases). This CDR3 has 13 amino acids. Germline CDR1 MNHNY, CDR2 SVGAGI (reference sequence). The V end was cut by 2 bases, the J end by 5 bases, with 9 bases between.